This T cell receptor beta chain was sequenced for a study of blood T cell repertoires in COVID-19. The overall study: Samples of COVID-19 (acute and convalescent) were obtained from the United States, Italy and Spain.

A few counts support this clone. This CDR3 spans 12 amino acids. V was trimmed by 1 base and J by 5 bases, leaving 6 bases between them. The authors' processing: Reference gene primer amplification in the assay estimated nucleated cell counts. Produced via immunoSEQ multiplex PCR; TCRdb's table is partial and in-frame only. That table supplies the V and J calls and clone size; D and trimming were determined from the DNA. The repertoire includes under 300,000 clones, roughly four fifths of them detected once, and over 8.5% sits in the top ten. The source material was peripheral blood. The chain is built from TRBV12-3 or TRBV12-4 and TRBJ2-7; D is possibly TRBD1 (5 bases). This clonotype was sampled from a woman aged 50 to 60 who had recovered from COVID-19. The CDR3: CASSLGGNEQYF. The CDR3 region has the DNA TGTGCCAGCAGTTTAGGGGGCAACGAGCAGTACTTC.